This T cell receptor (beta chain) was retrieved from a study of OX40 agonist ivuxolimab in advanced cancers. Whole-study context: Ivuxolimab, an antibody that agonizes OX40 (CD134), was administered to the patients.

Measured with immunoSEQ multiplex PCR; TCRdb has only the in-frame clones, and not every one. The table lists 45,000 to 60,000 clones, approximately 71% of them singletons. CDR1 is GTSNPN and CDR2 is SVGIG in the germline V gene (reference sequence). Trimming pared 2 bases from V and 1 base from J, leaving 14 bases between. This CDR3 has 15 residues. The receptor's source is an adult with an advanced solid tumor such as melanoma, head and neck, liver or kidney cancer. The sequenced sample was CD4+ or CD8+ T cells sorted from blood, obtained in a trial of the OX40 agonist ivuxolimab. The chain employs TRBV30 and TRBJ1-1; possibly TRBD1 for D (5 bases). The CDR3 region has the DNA TGTGCCTGGAGTTCATGGGGGACCCGGAACACTGAAGCTTTCTTT. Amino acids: CAWSSWGTRNTEAFF. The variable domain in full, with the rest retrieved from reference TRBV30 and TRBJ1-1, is SQTIHQWPATLVQPVGSPLSLECTVEGTSNPNLYWYRQAAGRGLQLLFYSVGIGQISSEVPQNLSASRPQDRQFILSSKKLLLSDSGFYLCAWSSWGTRNTEAFFGQGTRLTVV.